This TCR beta chain was sequenced for a study of blood T cell repertoires in COVID-19. As for the study in general: From the United States, Italy and Spain came samples of acute and convalescent COVID-19. The cDNA or gDNA used as material had been derived from T cells, B-cell-depleted T cells, or PBMCs.

The germline V gene encodes CDR1 MNHNY and CDR2 SVGAGI (reference sequence). There are 15 residues in the CDR3. The germline V and J ends were trimmed by 7 bases and 0 bases, with 16 bases remaining between them. In the original processing: Estimates of nucleated cell counts were drawn from the amplification of reference gene primers. TCRdb's table, derived via immunoSEQ multiplex PCR, lists solely in-frame clones and lacks some. That table supplies the V and J calls and clone size; D and trimming were determined from the DNA. The table has some 220,000 clones, over 80% seen once. This TCR came from a woman aged 60-75 years with active or convalescent COVID-19. The chain joins TRBV6-6 to TRBJ2-7; tentative D call: TRBD2 (5 bases). Input material: peripheral blood. The chain's CDR3 is CASTTGLTSSYEQYF. CDR3 coding DNA: TGTGCCAGCACGACCGGACTCACCAGCTCCTACGAGCAGTACTTC.